This T cell receptor (beta chain) was recorded in a study of T cells in Graves' hyperthyroidism and ophthalmopathy. This clonotype showed up just a few times. The CDR3 is 15 amino acids. Germline CDR1 and CDR2: LNHNV and YYDKDF (reference sequence). After removal of 5 bases from V and 5 bases from J, the junction contained 8 bases not matched to a gene. RNA transcripts yielded amplified TCR beta CDR3 regions. The study used the HTBI primer set for a first-round RT-PCR of the TCR CDR3. TCRdb processed the multiplex PCR reads anew with MiXCR; each CDR3 protein has one entry. The table shows 400,000 or so distinct CDR3 sequences, with roughly 14% occurring only once.

This sequence originates from a woman between 25 and 40 years old with Graves' ophthalmopathy. The specimen sequenced was blood. The gene calls are TRBV15 and TRBJ2-1, with 8 bases matching TRBD2. CDR3 protein: CATSSWTSPNNEQFF. The CDR3 bases are TGTGCCACCAGCTCCTGGACTAGCCCGAACAATGAGCAGTTCTTC. The complete variable domain, with remaining parts taken from reference TRBV15 and TRBJ2-1, reads DAMVIQNPRYQVTQFGKPVTLSCSQTLNHNVMYWYQQKSSQAPKLLFHYYDKDFNNEADTPDNFQSRRPNTSFCFLDIRSPGLGDTAMYLCATSSWTSPNNEQFFGPGTRLTVL.